The 3 T cell receptor beta chains below were found in one sample sequenced in a study of blood T cell repertoires in COVID-19. Sequencing used immunoSEQ multiplex PCR; TCRdb keeps in-frame clones, though not all of them. The table records approximately 290,000 clones, 75% to 95% of them present only once. The sequenced sample consisted of PBMCs or T cells enriched from blood (not recorded which). The receptor set was obtained from a woman in her 30s who had recovered from COVID-19.

This sequence joins TRBV4-3 and TRBJ2-1, with TRBD2 matching over 11 bases. The CDR3 is made up of 19 amino acids. Trimming removed 0 bases from V and 1 base from J; junction bases left unmatched: 8. CDR1 is LGHNA and CDR2 is YSLEER in the germline V gene. This CDR3 reads CASSQDTGLAASSYNEQFF. In nucleotides, the CDR3 is TGCGCCAGCAGCCAAGATACGGGACTAGCGGCTTCTTCCTACAATGAGCAGTTCTTC.

The chain employs TRBV4-3 and TRBJ2-1, with 7 positions matching TRBD2. This CDR3 contains 16 residues. V shed 4 bases and J 7 bases; nucleotides not matched to a gene: 13. From germline, CDR1 is LGHNA and CDR2 YSLEER. CDR3 sequence reads: CASSPPSAGAWNEQFF. The CDR3 coding sequence is TGCGCCAGCAGCCCCCCATCGGCGGGAGCGTGGAATGAGCAGTTCTTC.

The chain recombines TRBV5-1 with TRBJ2-7; 9 bases map to TRBD1. CDR3 length: 14 residues. V was clipped by 3 bases and J by 0 bases; unmatched bases: 1. Germline CDR1 SGHRS, CDR2 YFSETQ. DNA of the CDR3: TGCGCCAGCAGCTGGGACAGGGACTCCTACGAGCAGTACTTC. This encodes CASSWDRDSYEQYF. Looking up the rest from reference TRBV5-1 and TRBJ2-7 gives the full variable domain: KAGVTQTPRYLIKTRGQQVTLSCSPISGHRSVSWYQQTPGQGLQFLFEYFSETQRNKGNFPGRFSGRQFSNSRSEMNVSTLELGDSALYLCASSWDRDSYEQYFGPGTRLTVT.